This TCR beta chain was recorded in a study of blood T cell repertoires in COVID-19. Produced via immunoSEQ multiplex PCR; TCRdb's table is partial and in-frame only. The sample comprises more than 90,000 clones, under 85% of which are singletons, and about 24% rests with the top ten. Germline CDR1 reads ENHRY; CDR2 reads SYGVKD. V lost 5 bases and J 4 bases, leaving 10 bases between the germline ends. This CDR3 comprises 13 residues. This TCR derives from a human donor in a cohort sampled during active COVID-19. The specimen was peripheral blood. The genes are TRBV10-3 and TRBJ2-3; TRBD2 might be the D (5 bases). CDR3 nucleotide sequence: TGTGCCATCAGTACCCCCGGGGCAGATACGCAGTATTTT. Encoded protein: CAISTPGADTQYF.